Listed below are T cell receptor beta chains from one sample, sequenced in a study of T cell responses to AZD1222 COVID-19 vaccine. Clones were read by immunoSEQ multiplex PCR, and TCRdb kept only the in-frame ones, dropping some. The sample consists of roughly 150,000 clones, about 90% of them appearing once. The sequences come from peripheral blood, collected on day 0 of AZD1222 vaccination. The receptors shown here come from an adult in good health. Each CDR3 is given with its conserved first and last residue. A D gene is named only where the DNA matches it firmly. Clone size is shown for a subset of rows, as once, few, many or a class of expanded clone.

j_call d_call v_call cdr3_length clone_size cdr3_aa cdr3_nt
TRBJ2-7 - TRBV7-2 13 - CASSLEVGYEQYF TGTGCCAGCAGCTTAGAAGTGGGTTACGAGCAGTACTTC
TRBJ1-2 - TRBV6-2/TRBV6-3 13 - CASSWPAAQSYTF TGTGCCAGCAGTTGGCCGGCAGCGCAGAGCTACACCTTC
TRBJ1-4 - TRBV4-1 15 - CASSQVRQFNEKLFF TGCGCCAGCAGCCAAGTCCGGCAGTTTAATGAAAAACTGTTTTTT
TRBJ1-2 - TRBV3-1/TRBV3-2 12 - CASSQLGNGYTF TGTGCCAGCAGCCAATTGGGGAATGGCTACACCTTC
TRBJ1-2 - TRBV5-1 14 once CASSLTPTNYGYTF TGCGCCAGCAGCTTAACCCCTACTAACTATGGCTACACCTTC
TRBJ1-2 TRBD1 TRBV6-6 14 - CASSYSTGGDGYTF TGTGCCAGCAGTTACTCGACAGGGGGCGATGGCTACACCTTC
TRBJ1-1 - TRBV18 14 - CASSPRVDGAEAFF TGTGCCAGCTCACCAAGAGTGGACGGGGCTGAAGCTTTCTTT
TRBJ1-1 TRBD1 TRBV5-1 17 - CASSLGDRGSPNTEAFF TGCGCCAGCAGCTTGGGGGACAGGGGATCTCCGAACACTGAAGCTTTCTTT
TRBJ2-7 TRBD2 TRBV5-4 13 - CASSLAGGSEQYF TGTGCCAGCAGCTTGGCGGGGGGGAGCGAGCAGTACTTC
TRBJ2-7 - TRBV13 16 - CASSWGGPTGLKEQYF TGTGCCAGCAGCTGGGGGGGCCCGACAGGGCTCAAGGAGCAGTACTTC
TRBJ1-1 TRBD1 TRBV28 17 - CASSTPYGDRGNTEAFF TGTGCCAGCAGTACTCCCTACGGGGACAGGGGAAACACTGAAGCTTTCTTT
TRBJ1-5 - TRBV27 13 - CASSTGSNQPQHF TGTGCCAGCAGTACAGGCAGCAATCAGCCCCAGCATTTT
TRBJ1-1 TRBD1 TRBV28 15 - CASGTPGGGDSEAFF TGTGCCAGCGGAACGCCAGGGGGCGGAGATTCTGAAGCTTTCTTT
TRBJ1-3 TRBD1 TRBV6-5 13 - CASRSGQVNTIYF TGTGCCAGCAGATCGGGACAGGTGAACACCATATATTTT
TRBJ2-7 - TRBV7-2 14 - CASSSQTTSYEQYF TGTGCCAGCAGCTCACAGACGACGTCCTACGAGCAGTACTTC
TRBJ2-5 TRBD1 TRBV15 15 few CATTHFYRGSETQYF TGTGCCACCACCCATTTTTACAGGGGTTCCGAGACCCAGTACTTC
TRBJ1-2 - TRBV9 13 - CASSVVGGSGYTF TGTGCCAGCAGCGTAGTAGGAGGGAGTGGCTACACCTTC
TRBJ1-2 - TRBV3-1/TRBV3-2 14 - CASSQERGAHGYTF TGTGCCAGCAGCCAAGAAAGGGGGGCGCACGGCTACACCTTC
TRBJ1-2 - TRBV19 13 - CASGRILNYGYTF TGTGCCAGTGGGCGGATACTTAACTATGGCTACACCTTC
TRBJ1-2 - TRBV6-5 15 - CASSYITIGGMVYTF TGTGCCAGCAGTTACATAACTATAGGCGGGATGGTTTACACCTTC
TRBJ1-4 - TRBV6-1 14 - CASSDGPRNEKLFF TGTGCCAGCAGTGACGGGCCCCGCAATGAAAAACTGTTTTTT
TRBJ1-1 TRBD1 TRBV19 14 - CASSQGDRRTEAFF TGTGCCAGTAGTCAGGGGGATAGGAGAACTGAAGCTTTCTTT
TRBJ1-5 - TRBV2 14 - CASTGGQRIQPQHF TGTGCCAGCACCGGAGGACAGAGGATTCAGCCCCAGCATTTT
TRBJ1-4 - TRBV4-3 17 - CASSQDRAGATNEKLFF TGCGCCAGCAGCCAAGATCGCGCGGGAGCAACTAATGAAAAACTGTTTTTT
TRBJ1-4 - TRBV7-9 12 - CASSSSRRKLFF TGTGCCAGCAGCTCATCCCGACGTAAACTGTTTTTT
TRBJ1-4 TRBD1 TRBV27 14 - CASSPRGTGEKLFF TGTGCCAGCAGTCCCAGGGGGACCGGCGAAAAACTGTTTTTT
TRBJ2-7 - TRBV6-2/TRBV6-3 12 - CASSYSRYEQYF TGTGCCAGCAGTTACTCCCGGTACGAGCAGTACTTC
TRBJ1-4 TRBD1 TRBV5-6 14 once CASSPGQGNEKLFF TGTGCCAGCAGCCCCGGACAGGGTAATGAAAAACTGTTTTTT
TRBJ1-5 - TRBV28 14 - CASTLSARGQPQHF TGTGCCAGCACCCTTTCGGCTAGGGGTCAGCCCCAGCATTTT
TRBJ1-3 - TRBV5-1 13 - CASSHDREDTIYF TGCGCCAGCAGTCACGACCGGGAGGACACCATATATTTT
TRBJ1-5 - TRBV19 19 - CASSIGADSGTGNNQPQHF TGTGCCAGTAGTATAGGGGCGGACAGCGGGACCGGTAACAATCAGCCCCAGCATTTT
TRBJ1-2 - TRBV5-1 16 - CASSSTGRGANYGYTF TGCGCCAGCAGCTCGACGGGCAGGGGAGCTAACTATGGCTACACCTTC
TRBJ2-3 - TRBV10-3 14 - CAITAGTATDTQYF TGTGCCATCACCGCCGGGACGGCCACAGATACGCAGTATTTT
TRBJ2-1 - TRBV12-3/TRBV12-4 11 - CASTDYNEQFF TGTGCCAGCACTGATTACAATGAGCAGTTCTTC
TRBJ1-1 - TRBV6-2/TRBV6-3 12 - CASTPGYTEAFF TGTGCCAGCACCCCAGGGTACACTGAAGCTTTCTTT
TRBJ2-7 TRBD2 TRBV9 16 - CASSVSPTSGTYEQYF TGTGCCAGCAGCGTAAGCCCGACTAGCGGGACCTACGAGCAGTACTTC
TRBJ2-1 - TRBV27 16 - CASSTRLENYYNEQFF TGTGCCAGCAGTACCCGCCTCGAGAACTACTACAATGAGCAGTTCTTC
TRBJ1-5 TRBD1 TRBV30 14 - CAWKDRASNQPQHF TGTGCCTGGAAGGACAGGGCCAGCAATCAGCCCCAGCATTTT
TRBJ1-1 TRBD1 TRBV9 15 - CASSQGGMMNTEAFF TGTGCCAGCAGCCAGGGGGGGATGATGAACACTGAAGCTTTCTTT
TRBJ1-2 - TRBV6-5 13 - CASTTGGLIGYTF TGTGCCAGCACCACGGGGGGGCTGATTGGCTACACCTTC
TRBJ1-2 - TRBV30 13 - CAWSVDIRNGYTF TGTGCCTGGAGTGTTGACATTCGGAATGGCTACACCTTC
TRBJ1-6 - TRBV19 15 - CASSTHSRLTIPLHF TGTGCCAGTAGTACTCATTCAAGGTTGACTATACCCCTCCACTTT
TRBJ1-6 TRBD1 TRBV11-2 15 - CASSLVDRGNSPLHF TGTGCCAGCAGCTTAGTGGACAGGGGGAATTCACCCCTCCACTTT
TRBJ2-7 - TRBV15 14 - CATSRAGGSYEQYF TGTGCCACCAGCAGGGCCGGGGGTTCCTACGAGCAGTACTTC
TRBJ2-7 - TRBV28 14 - CASSLDGSYYEQYF TGTGCCAGCAGTTTAGACGGCAGCTACTACGAGCAGTACTTC
TRBJ2-2 TRBD1 TRBV6-4 16 - CASSASTGFETGELFF TGTGCCAGCAGTGCCTCGACAGGGTTTGAGACCGGGGAGCTGTTTTTT
TRBJ2-2 TRBD2 TRBV12-5 16 - CASGRPTSGGTGELFF TGTGCTAGTGGTCGCCCGACTAGCGGGGGGACCGGGGAGCTGTTTTTT
TRBJ2-3 - TRBV5-1 15 once CASRGLTSSTDTQYF TGCGCCAGCCGTGGACTGACCTCTAGCACAGATACGCAGTATTTT
TRBJ2-1 - TRBV11-1 16 - CASSAREGRGSNEQFF TGTGCCAGCAGCGCCCGAGAAGGCAGGGGAAGCAATGAGCAGTTCTTC
TRBJ1-1 - TRBV3-1/TRBV3-2 15 - CASSQGGPQGTEAFF TGTGCCAGCAGCCAAGGGGGTCCCCAGGGCACTGAAGCTTTCTTT
TRBJ1-4 TRBD1 TRBV30 14 - CAWEGAATNEKLFF TGTGCCTGGGAGGGGGCAGCAACTAATGAAAAACTGTTTTTT
TRBJ2-7 - TRBV18 14 - CASSPPGLRGEQYF TGTGCCAGCTCACCACCCGGCTTAAGGGGCGAGCAGTACTTC
TRBJ2-3 - TRBV24-1 13 - CATSDLNEDTQYF TGTGCCACCAGTGATTTGAATGAGGATACGCAGTATTTT
TRBJ2-7 TRBD1 TRBV6-5 13 - CATRDREVQEQYF TGTGCCACCCGGGACAGGGAGGTTCAGGAGCAGTACTTC